This T cell receptor beta chain derives from a study of PD-L1 blockade in urothelial cancer. As for the study in general: Bladder-origin urothelial cancer in males described about 85% of the roughly 30 patients. Analyses used blood from 3 weeks (second dose) and 6 weeks after treatment start. Median T cell yield from blood was 141,255. Previous chemotherapy exposure amounted to 0 to 3 regimens for patients.

Stated time point: peripheral blood 6 weeks after treatment start. Some clones are missing from TCRdb's copy, which holds only in-frame ones; the method was immunoSEQ multiplex PCR. The table lists 100,000 to 150,000 clones, more than 75% of them singletons, with roughly 2.4% in the top ten. Per the germline V gene, CDR1 is MDHEN and CDR2 is SYDVKM. The CDR3 length is 14 residues. Trimming shortened V by 3 bases and J by 8 bases, and 16 bases separated the two germline ends. This clone has only one observation. J is TRBJ1-1 and V is TRBV28, with D unclear. This specimen consisted of PBMCs, obtained around atezolizumab (anti-PD-L1) treatment. The clonotype was recovered from a man aged 45-65 years with urothelial cancer. The CDR3 DNA follows: TGTGCCAGCAGTTTTCGCCATCCCCCTATCGAAGCTTTCTTT. It specifies CASSFRHPPIEAFF.